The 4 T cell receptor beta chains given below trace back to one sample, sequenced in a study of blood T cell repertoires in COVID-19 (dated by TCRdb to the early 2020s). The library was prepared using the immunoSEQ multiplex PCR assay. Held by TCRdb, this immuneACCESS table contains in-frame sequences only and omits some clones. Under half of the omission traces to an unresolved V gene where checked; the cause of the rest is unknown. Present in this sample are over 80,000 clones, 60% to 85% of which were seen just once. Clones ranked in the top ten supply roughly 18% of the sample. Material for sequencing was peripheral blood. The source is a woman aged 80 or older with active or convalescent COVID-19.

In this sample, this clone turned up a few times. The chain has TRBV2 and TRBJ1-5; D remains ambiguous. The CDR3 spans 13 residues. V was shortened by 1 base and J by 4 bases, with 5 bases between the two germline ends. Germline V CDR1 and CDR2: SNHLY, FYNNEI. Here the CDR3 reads CASSEGANQPQHF. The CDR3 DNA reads TGTGCCAGCAGTGAAGGGGCAAATCAGCCCCAGCATTTT. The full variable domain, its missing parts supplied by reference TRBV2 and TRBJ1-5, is EPEVTQTPSHQVTQMGQEVILRCVPISNHLYFYWYRQILGQKVEFLVSFYNNEISEKSEIFDDQFSVERPDGSNFTLKIRSTKLEDSAMYFCASSEGANQPQHFGDGTRLSIL.

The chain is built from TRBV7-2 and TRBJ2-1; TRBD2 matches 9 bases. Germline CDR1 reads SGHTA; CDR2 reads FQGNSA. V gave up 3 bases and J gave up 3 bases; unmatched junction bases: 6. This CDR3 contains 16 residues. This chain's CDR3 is CASSFQAGGNYNEQFF. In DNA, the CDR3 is TGTGCCAGCAGCTTCCAAGCGGGAGGCAACTACAATGAGCAGTTCTTC.

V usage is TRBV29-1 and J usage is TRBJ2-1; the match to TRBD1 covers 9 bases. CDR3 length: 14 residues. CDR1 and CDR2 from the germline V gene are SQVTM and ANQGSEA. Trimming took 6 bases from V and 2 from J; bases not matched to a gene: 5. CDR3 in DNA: TGCAGCGTCCAAAGGGACAGGGCCTACAATGAGCAGTTCTTC. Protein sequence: CSVQRDRAYNEQFF.

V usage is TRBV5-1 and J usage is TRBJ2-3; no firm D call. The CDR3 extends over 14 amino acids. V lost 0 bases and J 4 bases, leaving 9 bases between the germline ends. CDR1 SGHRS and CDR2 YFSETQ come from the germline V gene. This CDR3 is CASSLDPNADTQYF. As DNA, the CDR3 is TGCGCCAGCAGCTTGGACCCTAACGCAGATACGCAGTATTTT.